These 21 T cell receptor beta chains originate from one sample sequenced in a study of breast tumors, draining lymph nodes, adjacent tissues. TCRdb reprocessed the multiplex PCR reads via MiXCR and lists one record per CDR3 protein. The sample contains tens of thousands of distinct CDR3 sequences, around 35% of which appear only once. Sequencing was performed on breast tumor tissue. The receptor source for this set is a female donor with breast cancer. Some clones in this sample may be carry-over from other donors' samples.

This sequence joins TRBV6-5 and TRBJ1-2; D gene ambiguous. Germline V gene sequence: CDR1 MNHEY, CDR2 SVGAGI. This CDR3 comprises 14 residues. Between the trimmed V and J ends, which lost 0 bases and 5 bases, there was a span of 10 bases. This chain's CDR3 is CASSYSAEKYGYTF. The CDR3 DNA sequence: TGTGCCAGCAGTTACTCCGCAGAAAAGTATGGCTACACCTTC.

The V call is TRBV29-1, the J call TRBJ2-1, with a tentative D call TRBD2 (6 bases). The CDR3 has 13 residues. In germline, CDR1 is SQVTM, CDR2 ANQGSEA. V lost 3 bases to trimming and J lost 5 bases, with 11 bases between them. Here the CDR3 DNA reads TGCAGCGTTGAGTCGGGGGTCAACAATGAGCAGTTCTTC. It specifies CSVESGVNNEQFF.

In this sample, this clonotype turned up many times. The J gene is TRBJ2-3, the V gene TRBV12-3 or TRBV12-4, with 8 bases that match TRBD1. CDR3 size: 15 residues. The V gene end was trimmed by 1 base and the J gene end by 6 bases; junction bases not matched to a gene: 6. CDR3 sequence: CASSLGTGILDTQYF. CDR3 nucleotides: TGTGCCAGCAGTTTAGGGACAGGGATTCTTGATACGCAGTATTTT.

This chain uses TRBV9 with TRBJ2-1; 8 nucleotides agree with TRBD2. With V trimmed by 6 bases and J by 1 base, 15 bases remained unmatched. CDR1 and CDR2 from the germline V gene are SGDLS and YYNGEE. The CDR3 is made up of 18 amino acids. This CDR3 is CASNPSAGRGGSYNEQFF. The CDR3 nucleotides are TGTGCCAGCAACCCATCGGCCGGGAGGGGTGGGTCCTACAATGAGCAGTTCTTC.

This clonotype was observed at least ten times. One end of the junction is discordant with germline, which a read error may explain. The CDR3 region is CAGSQGEVAGYTF. CDR3 bases: TGCGCCGGCAGCCAAGGGGAAGTGGCGGGCTACACCTTC. This rearrangement joins TRBV4-1 to TRBJ1-2; perhaps TRBD1 as D (5 bases). CDR1 is MGHRA, CDR2 YSYEKL, per germline. The length of the CDR3 is 13 residues.

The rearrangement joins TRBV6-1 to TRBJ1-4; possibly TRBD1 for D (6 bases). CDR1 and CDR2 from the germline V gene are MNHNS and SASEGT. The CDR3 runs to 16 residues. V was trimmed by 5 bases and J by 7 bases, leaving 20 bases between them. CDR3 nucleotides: TGTGCCAGCAGTCCCGCGGGACATATCGTACTTGAAAAACTGTTTTTT. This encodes CASSPAGHIVLEKLFF.

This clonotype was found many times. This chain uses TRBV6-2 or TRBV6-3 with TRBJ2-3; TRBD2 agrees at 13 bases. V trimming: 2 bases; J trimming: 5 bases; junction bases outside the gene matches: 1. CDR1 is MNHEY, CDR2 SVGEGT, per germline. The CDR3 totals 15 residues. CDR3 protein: CASSYGTSGIDTQYF. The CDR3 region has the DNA TGTGCCAGCAGTTACGGGACTAGCGGGATAGATACGCAGTATTTT.

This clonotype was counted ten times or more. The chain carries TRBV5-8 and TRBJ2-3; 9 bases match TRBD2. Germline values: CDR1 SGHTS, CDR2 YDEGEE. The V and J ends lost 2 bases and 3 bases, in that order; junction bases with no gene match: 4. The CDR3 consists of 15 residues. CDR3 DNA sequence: TGTGCCAGCAGCTTAGGCGGGAGGGCTACAGATACGCAGTATTTT. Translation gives CASSLGGRATDTQYF.

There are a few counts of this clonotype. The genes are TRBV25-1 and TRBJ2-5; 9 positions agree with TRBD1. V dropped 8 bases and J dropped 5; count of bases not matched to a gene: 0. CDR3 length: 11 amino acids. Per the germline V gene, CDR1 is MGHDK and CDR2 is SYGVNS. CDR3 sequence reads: CASGQGETQYF. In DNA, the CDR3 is TGTGCCAGCGGACAGGGGGAGACCCAGTACTTC.

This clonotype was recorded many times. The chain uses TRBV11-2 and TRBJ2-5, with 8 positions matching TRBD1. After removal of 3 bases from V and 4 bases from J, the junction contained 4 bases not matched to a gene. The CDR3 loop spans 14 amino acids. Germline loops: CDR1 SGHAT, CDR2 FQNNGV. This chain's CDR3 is CASSFTGGVETQYF. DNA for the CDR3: TGTGCCAGCAGCTTTACAGGGGGAGTAGAGACCCAGTACTTC.

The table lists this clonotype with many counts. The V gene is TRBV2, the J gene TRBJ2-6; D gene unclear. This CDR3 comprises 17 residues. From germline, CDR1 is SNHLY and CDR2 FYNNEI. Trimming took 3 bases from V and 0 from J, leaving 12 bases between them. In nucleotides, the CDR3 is TGTGCCAGCAGTGAGGGCTATGAGATCTCTGGGGCCAACGTCCTGACTTTC. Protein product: CASSEGYEISGANVLTF.

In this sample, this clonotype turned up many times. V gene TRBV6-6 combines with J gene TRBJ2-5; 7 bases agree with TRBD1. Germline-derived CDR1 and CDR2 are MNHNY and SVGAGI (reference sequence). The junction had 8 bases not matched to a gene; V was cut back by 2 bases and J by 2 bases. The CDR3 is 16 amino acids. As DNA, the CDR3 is TGTGCCAGCAGTTACCTAGGGACGGGACAGCAAGAGACCCAGTACTTC. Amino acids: CASSYLGTGQQETQYF.

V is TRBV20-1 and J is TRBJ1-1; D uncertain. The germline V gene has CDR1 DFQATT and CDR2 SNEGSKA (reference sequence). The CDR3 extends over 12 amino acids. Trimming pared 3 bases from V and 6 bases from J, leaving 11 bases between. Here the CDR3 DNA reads TGCAGTGCTAGGTTGCAGGCCTCTGAAGCTTTCTTT. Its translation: CSARLQASEAFF.

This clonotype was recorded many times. The CDR3 DNA sequence: TGTGCCAGCAGCGTAGAGGCTCGGGGACAGGGACAGTTCTTC. Protein sequence: CASSVEARGQGQFF. V usage is TRBV9 and J usage is TRBJ2-1; 9 bases align to TRBD1. Germline V gives CDR1 SGDLS, CDR2 YYNGEE. V lost 0 bases to trimming and J lost 13 bases; unmatched junction nucleotides: 8. This CDR3 comprises 14 residues.

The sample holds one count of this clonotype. In DNA, the CDR3 is TGTGCCAGCAGTCTCCCTATCCGGGGGGAGACCCAGTACTTC. Amino acid sequence: CASSLPIRGETQYF. The chain joins TRBV28 to TRBJ2-5; perhaps TRBD2 as D (6 bases). This CDR3 comprises 14 residues. CDR1 is MDHEN, CDR2 SYDVKM, per germline. Between the trimmed V and J ends, which lost 5 bases and 5 bases, there was a span of 15 bases.

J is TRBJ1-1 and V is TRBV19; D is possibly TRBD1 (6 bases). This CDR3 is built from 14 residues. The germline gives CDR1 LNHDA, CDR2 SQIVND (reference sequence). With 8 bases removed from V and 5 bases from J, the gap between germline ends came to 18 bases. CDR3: CASARGTSGTEAFF. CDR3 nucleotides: TGTGCCAGTGCGAGGGGGACGAGTGGGACTGAAGCTTTCTTT.

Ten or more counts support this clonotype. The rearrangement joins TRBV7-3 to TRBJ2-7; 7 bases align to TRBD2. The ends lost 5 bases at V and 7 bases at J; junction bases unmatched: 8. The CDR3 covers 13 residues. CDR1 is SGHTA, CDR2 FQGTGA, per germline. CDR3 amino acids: CASSPPGGREQYF. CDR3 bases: TGTGCCAGCAGCCCACCGGGGGGTAGGGAGCAGTACTTC.

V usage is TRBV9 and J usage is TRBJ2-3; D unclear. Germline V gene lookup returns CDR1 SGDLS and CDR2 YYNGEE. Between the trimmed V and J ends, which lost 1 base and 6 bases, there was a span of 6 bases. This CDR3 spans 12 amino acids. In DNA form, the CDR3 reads TGTGCCAGCAGCGTAACGGCGGATACGCAGTATTTT. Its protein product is CASSVTADTQYF.

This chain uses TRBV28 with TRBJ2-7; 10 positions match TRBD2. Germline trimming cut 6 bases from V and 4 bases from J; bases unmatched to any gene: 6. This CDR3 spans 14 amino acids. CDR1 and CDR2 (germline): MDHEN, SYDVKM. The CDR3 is CASRSAGGLYEQYF. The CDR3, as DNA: TGTGCCAGCAGGTCAGCGGGAGGGCTGTACGAGCAGTACTTC.

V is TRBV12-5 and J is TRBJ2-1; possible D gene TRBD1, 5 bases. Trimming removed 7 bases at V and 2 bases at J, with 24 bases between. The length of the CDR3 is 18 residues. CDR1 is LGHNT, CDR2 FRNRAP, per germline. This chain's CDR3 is CASALRQGVGITYNEQFF. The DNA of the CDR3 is TGTGCTAGTGCCTTACGTCAGGGTGTAGGGATCACCTACAATGAGCAGTTCTTC.

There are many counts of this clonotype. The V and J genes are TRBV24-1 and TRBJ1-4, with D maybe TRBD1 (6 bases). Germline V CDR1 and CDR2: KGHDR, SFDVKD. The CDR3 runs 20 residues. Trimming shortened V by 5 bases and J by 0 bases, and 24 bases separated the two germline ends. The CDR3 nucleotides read TGTGCCACCAGTGTATATACAGGGAGGGATGGATATGCAACTAATGAAAAACTGTTTTTT. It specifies CATSVYTGRDGYATNEKLFF.